A selection of T cell receptor beta chains follows, all from one sample in a study of human T cells and chemical hapten exposure. TCRdb used MiXCR to reprocess the RACE reads, holding one entry per CDR3 protein. This table holds nearly 350,000 distinct CDR3 sequences, around 7% found once. The sample in question was whole blood, obtained in connection with sensitization to the hapten diphenylcyclopropenone (DPC). These receptors originate from a woman between 18 and 29 years old with alopecia areata. Some clones in this sample may be carry-over from other donors' samples. Each CDR3 is given with its conserved first and last residue. A D gene is named only where the DNA matches it firmly. Clone size is not always given. Where it is, it says once, few, many or a class for expanded clones.

DNA	CDR3	V	J	size	D
TGCGCCAGCGGAGAGGGAGACAGGAACACTGAAGCTTTCTTT	CASGEGDRNTEAFF	TRBV5-1	TRBJ1-1	once	-
TGTGCCAGCAGTTACTCGCCGGGAAGAAGGAACACTGAAGCTTTCTTT	CASSYSPGRRNTEAFF	TRBV6-5	TRBJ1-1	few	-
TGCAGCGTCCCGTTAGGTGACGCAGATACGCAGTATTTT	CSVPLGDADTQYF	TRBV29-1	TRBJ2-3	many	-
TGTGCCAGCAGCGTAGGAGGGAGCACAGATACGCAGTATTTT	CASSVGGSTDTQYF	TRBV9	TRBJ2-3	many	-
TGTGCCAGCAGCGTAGATTACAGGATCGATTCACCCCTCCACTTT	CASSVDYRIDSPLHF	TRBV9	TRBJ1-6	few	-
TGTGCCAGCAGGAAGCTCGGGGAGAGTTATACAGATACGCAGTATTTT	CASRKLGESYTDTQYF	TRBV2	TRBJ2-3	few	-
TGCGCCAGCAGCGCCCTCAGCTCTGGGGCCAACGTCCTGACTTTC	CASSALSSGANVLTF	TRBV4-3	TRBJ2-6	-	-
TGTGCCAGCAGCTTCCCAGGGGTCAGCTCCTACAATGAGCAGTTCTTC	CASSFPGVSSYNEQFF	TRBV7-9	TRBJ2-1	-	-
TGCAGTGCCGGGACAGGGGGCACTTACAATCAGCCCCAGCATTTT	CSAGTGGTYNQPQHF	TRBV20-1	TRBJ1-5	-	TRBD1
TGTGCCAGCAGCCAAGTACAGGGGACGCAGTATTTT	CASSQVQGTQYF	TRBV7-9	TRBJ2-3	many	TRBD1
TGTGCCAGCAGTTTCTGGAGAGCCGAGCAGTTCTTC	CASSFWRAEQFF	TRBV3-1	TRBJ2-1	many	-
TGTGCCAGCAGCGTAGACGGCTCACCCCTCCACTTT	CASSVDGSPLHF	TRBV9	TRBJ1-6	-	-
TGTGCCAGCACCCCGCACAGGGCGGAGGCCACTGAAGCTTTCTTT	CASTPHRAEATEAFF	TRBV6-2/TRBV6-3	TRBJ1-1	few	-
TGTGCCAGCTCCCTCCCCTTTGGCAATCAGCCCCAGCATTTT	CASSLPFGNQPQHF	TRBV18	TRBJ1-5	few	-
TGTGCCAGCAGGTCCGCCGGGGAGACCCAGTACTTC	CASRSAGETQYF	TRBV27	TRBJ2-5	many	-
TGTGCCAGCAGTGAAGGGGGTCCCTTCTCTGGAAACACCATATATTTT	CASSEGGPFSGNTIYF	TRBV2	TRBJ1-3	few	-
TGTGCCAGCAGCTTCCAGGCGCTCAACACTGAAGCTTTCTTT	CASSFQALNTEAFF	TRBV5-5	TRBJ1-1	many	-
TGCGCCAGCAGTGAGGATAGCGGGGGGATCGGGGAGCAGTACTTC	CASSEDSGGIGEQYF	TRBV10-2	TRBJ2-7	few	TRBD2
TGTGCCAGCAGCTTAGCGATGGGGGGGCTTTCAACAGATACGCAGTATTTT	CASSLAMGGLSTDTQYF	TRBV7-8	TRBJ2-3	-	-
TGTGCCAGCAGCAAAAACTCCGACAGGGTTTCTAATGGCTACACCTTC	CASSKNSDRVSNGYTF	TRBV6-5	TRBJ1-2	few	TRBD1
TGTGCGACCCGCGGGGCCCAGGGGTCGAACTATGGCTACACCTTC	CATRGAQGSNYGYTF	TRBV10-3	TRBJ1-2	few	-
TGTGCCAGCAGTCGAACAGGACAGAACTATGGCTACACCTTC	CASSRTGQNYGYTF	TRBV27	TRBJ1-2	-	-
TGCAGTGCTAGAGAGGGACAGATCTACGAGCAGTACTTC	CSAREGQIYEQYF	TRBV20-1	TRBJ2-7	few	TRBD1
TGTGCCAGCAGCGTAGGGTCAGGGGGCTACGAGCAGTACTTC	CASSVGSGGYEQYF	TRBV9	TRBJ2-7	-	TRBD1
TGTGCCAGCTCCCAAAGCGGGGGAGCCTACAATGAGCAGTTCTTC	CASSQSGGAYNEQFF	TRBV18	TRBJ2-1	few	TRBD2
TGCAGTGGACAGGGAGGCGGCACTGAAGCTTTCTTT	CSGQGGGTEAFF	TRBV20-1	TRBJ1-1	-	TRBD1
TGTGCCAGCAGTTACTCAGGGGGCACGAAGCAGTACTTC	CASSYSGGTKQYF	TRBV6-5	TRBJ2-7	-	TRBD1
TGTGCCAGCAGCGAGGGGGCGGCCTCCTACGAGCAGTACTTC	CASSEGAASYEQYF	TRBV9	TRBJ2-7	-	TRBD1
TGTGCCAGCAGTCCCGGGGACACTCACTATGGCTACACCTTC	CASSPGDTHYGYTF	TRBV28	TRBJ1-2	few	-
TGTGCCAGCTCACCAGGAGCAGGAGGTTTAAACACCGGGGAGCTGTTTTTT	CASSPGAGGLNTGELFF	TRBV18	TRBJ2-2	-	-
TGTGCCAGCAGTTACTCGGGACAGGGGGTAAAAAGGGAGCAGTACTTC	CASSYSGQGVKREQYF	TRBV6-5	TRBJ2-7	many	TRBD1
TGTGCCAGCAGACACAGGGGGGGAGGCCAAGAGACCCAGTACTTC	CASRHRGGGQETQYF	TRBV12-3/TRBV12-4	TRBJ2-5	many	-
TGTGCCAGCAGCCCCGGGCCCAATTCACCCCTCCACTTT	CASSPGPNSPLHF	TRBV7-3	TRBJ1-6	many	-
TGTGCCAGCAGCCCGCATGGGGAGGGTGGCACAGATACGCAGTATTTT	CASSPHGEGGTDTQYF	TRBV9	TRBJ2-3	-	TRBD2
TGTGCCAGCAGCCAAGGACAGGGTCAGGCAGATACGCAGTATTTT	CASSQGQGQADTQYF	TRBV4-2	TRBJ2-3	few	TRBD1
TGTGCCAGCAGCACTGCCCCCCGCCGGGGAGCTAGCACAGATACGCAGTATTTT	CASSTAPRRGASTDTQYF	TRBV9	TRBJ2-3	many	-
TGTGCCAGCAGTTTGTCAGGGGGTACGCAGTATTTT	CASSLSGGTQYF	TRBV6-2/TRBV6-3	TRBJ2-3	many	TRBD1
TGCGCCAGCAGCCAAGATGAGGGGGCTCGGGATAATTCACCCCTCCACTTT	CASSQDEGARDNSPLHF	TRBV4-3	TRBJ1-6	many	TRBD1
TGTGCCAGCAGTTCCCGGACTAGCGGGGGGGGAAGCTCCTACAATGAGCAGTTCTTC	CASSSRTSGGGSSYNEQFF	TRBV6-5	TRBJ2-1	-	TRBD2
TGTGCCAGCAGCCTAACCCCCCGGACGGCAGGGGGAACGAGCATTCAGTACTTC	CASSLTPRTAGGTSIQYF	TRBV7-8	TRBJ2-4	many	TRBD1
TGTGCCAGCAGCCAAGGGGACAGGGGGGCTGAAGCTTTCTTT	CASSQGDRGAEAFF	TRBV4-2	TRBJ1-1	few	TRBD1
TGTGCCAGCAGCGAAACGGGAACGCTCACTGAAGCTTTCTTT	CASSETGTLTEAFF	TRBV12-3/TRBV12-4	TRBJ1-1	many	-
TGTGCCAGCTCATCTGCCCATCGGGACTTGAACACCGGGGAGCTGTTTTTT	CASSSAHRDLNTGELFF	TRBV18	TRBJ2-2	few	-
TGTGCCAGCAGCTTAGGGGACAGACCCTACGAGCAGTACTTC	CASSLGDRPYEQYF	TRBV7-2	TRBJ2-7	few	TRBD1
TGTGCCAGCAGACAGTTGTCTAGCACAGATACGCAGTATTTT	CASRQLSSTDTQYF	TRBV27	TRBJ2-3	few	-
TGTGCCAGCAGTGAGTCCAGGGGGTCGAACACCGGGGAGCTGTTTTTT	CASSESRGSNTGELFF	TRBV25-1	TRBJ2-2	-	TRBD1
TGTGCCAGCAGCCAAGATAGGGGGGAGACTGAAGCTTTCTTT	CASSQDRGETEAFF	TRBV3-1	TRBJ1-1	few	-
TGTGCCAGCAGTTACTCAGGGGAGGTTCAGCCCCAGCATTTT	CASSYSGEVQPQHF	TRBV6-5	TRBJ1-5	-	-
TGTGCCAGCAGCCCGGGACGGCAGCAAGAGACCCAGTACTTC	CASSPGRQQETQYF	TRBV7-9	TRBJ2-5	-	-
TGTGCCAGCAGCTTAGATTACCTAGCGGGGGCCCTCCAAGAGACCCAGTACTTC	CASSLDYLAGALQETQYF	TRBV7-2	TRBJ2-5	few	TRBD2
TGCAGCGTTGAGAGGCTAGCGGGGGCCGATACGCAGTATTTT	CSVERLAGADTQYF	TRBV29-1	TRBJ2-3	many	TRBD2